One and the same sample provided the 24 T cell receptor beta chains below, sequenced in a study of T cells in localized non-small cell lung cancer. Method: immunoSEQ multiplex PCR; TCRdb's copy keeps in-frame clones and lacks some. The data hold under 95,000 clones, with more than 70% observed a single time. The input for sequencing was peripheral blood, taken before any cancer treatment. The receptor set was obtained from a female donor older than 55 with stage I lung adenocarcinoma.

The V call is TRBV30, the J call TRBJ1-6; D possibly corresponds to TRBD1 (6 bases). V dropped 3 bases and J dropped 1 base, with 10 bases sitting between them. CDR3 length: 15 residues. Germline CDR1 GTSNPN, CDR2 SVGIG (reference sequence). CDR3 coding DNA: TGTGCCTGGAGAAGGGGGGGTTCCTATAATTCACCCCTCCACTTT. Amino acids: CAWRRGGSYNSPLHF.

V usage is TRBV5-5 and J usage is TRBJ1-6; 7 bases are shared with TRBD1. There are 14 residues in the CDR3. V was pared by 5 bases and J by 7 bases, with 6 bases of the junction left unmatched. CDR1 and CDR2 from the germline V gene are SGHKS and YYEKEE (reference sequence). The chain's CDR3 is CASSPGTDNSPLHF. CDR3 nucleotide sequence: TGTGCCAGCAGTCCCGGGACAGACAATTCACCCCTCCACTTT.

This sequence joins TRBV20-1 and TRBJ1-2; D is perhaps TRBD1 (5 bases). The CDR3 is 11 amino acids. V shed 3 bases and J shed 4 bases, with 6 bases lying between them. CDR1 DFQATT and CDR2 SNEGSKA come from the germline V gene (reference sequence). The CDR3 is CSASDSYGYTF. In DNA, the CDR3 is TGCAGTGCTAGCGACAGCTATGGCTACACCTTC.

The CDR3 region has the DNA TGTGCCAGCAGTTTAGGCGGGACGAACACCGGGGAGCTGTTTTTT. Amino acid sequence: CASSLGGTNTGELFF. V and J are TRBV28 and TRBJ2-2; tentatively, D is TRBD2 (6 bases). The CDR3 totals 15 residues. The V and J ends lost 2 bases and 0 bases respectively, with 7 bases between them. CDR1 MDHEN and CDR2 SYDVKM come from the germline V gene.

The chain combines TRBV9 with TRBJ2-3; TRBD2 aligns across 13 bases. This CDR3 spans 17 amino acids. From germline, CDR1 is SGDLS and CDR2 YYNGEE. The trim removed 4 bases at V and 5 bases at J, leaving 10 bases unmatched. CDR3 region: CASSLTSGGAAGDTQYF. CDR3 coding DNA: TGTGCCAGCAGCCTTACTAGCGGGGGGGCCGCGGGAGATACGCAGTATTTT.

CDR3 sequence (DNA): TGTGCCAGCAAGGCCGGGACCTATGGCTACACCTTC. Translation gives CASKAGTYGYTF. The chain combines TRBV27 with TRBJ1-2, with D possibly being TRBD1 (5 bases). CDR3 length: 12 amino acids. V lost 7 bases to trimming and J lost 4 bases, with 10 bases between them. Germline CDR1 is MNHEY and CDR2 is SMNVEV (reference sequence).

The V call is TRBV19, the J call TRBJ1-1, with TRBD1 matching over 10 bases. The V gene's germline CDR1 is LNHDA and CDR2 SQIVND (reference sequence). V gave up 6 bases and J gave up 1 base; unmatched junction bases: 2. The CDR3 covers 14 residues. CDR3 sequence: CASRGQGWNTEAFF. As DNA, the CDR3 is TGTGCCAGTAGGGGACAGGGGTGGAACACTGAAGCTTTCTTT.

The gene calls are TRBV6-5 and TRBJ2-1; no definite D call. Deletions cut 0 bases from V and 6 bases from J, with 6 bases between. This CDR3 is built from 13 residues. Germline lookup yields CDR1 MNHEY and CDR2 SVGAGI. CDR3 bases: TGTGCCAGCAGTTACTCTGTGAGCAATGAGCAGTTCTTC. The encoded protein is CASSYSVSNEQFF.

The J gene is TRBJ1-1, the V gene TRBV7-2; 8 nucleotides match TRBD1. The CDR3 extends over 15 amino acids. The V gene end was trimmed by 2 bases and the J gene end by 2 bases; junction bases not matched to a gene: 4. In germline, CDR1 is SGHTA, CDR2 FQGNSA. The CDR3, as DNA: TGTGCCAGCAGCTTATCGGACAGGGCAAACACTGAAGCTTTCTTT. Its protein product is CASSLSDRANTEAFF.

The chain recombines TRBV6-5 with TRBJ1-4; D is perhaps TRBD1 (6 bases). Germline CDR1 is MNHEY and CDR2 is SVGAGI. This CDR3 is built from 14 residues. V lost 2 bases to trimming and J lost 6 bases, with 10 bases between them. This chain's CDR3 is CASSYRGGDEKLFF. The CDR3 coding sequence is TGTGCCAGCAGTTACAGGGGGGGGGATGAAAAACTGTTTTTT.

V is TRBV7-9 and J is TRBJ2-3; 13 nucleotides match TRBD2. The CDR3 has 16 residues. Germline CDR1 reads SEHNR; CDR2 reads FQNEAQ (reference sequence). J was trimmed by 5 bases and V by 4 bases; bases with no gene match: 6. CDR3: CASSSRTSGSEDTQYF. DNA of the CDR3: TGTGCCAGCAGCTCGCGGACTAGCGGGAGTGAAGATACGCAGTATTTT.

This chain uses TRBV19 with TRBJ2-3; possibly TRBD1 or TRBD2 for D (5 bases each). This CDR3 region has 16 residues. CDR1 and CDR2 from the germline V gene are LNHDA and SQIVND (reference sequence). The V end was cut by 6 bases, the J end by 7 bases, with 23 bases between. In DNA, the CDR3 is TGTGCCAGTAGCCCCGGGGACGTCGGGGCCAGGAATACGCAGTATTTT. It is translated as CASSPGDVGARNTQYF.

The V call is TRBV6-5, the J call TRBJ1-1; no firm D call. The CDR3 is 14 amino acids. V lost 2 bases to trimming and J lost 1 base, with 8 bases between them. The germline CDR1 and CDR2 sequences are MNHEY and SVGAGI. CDR3 nucleotide sequence: TGTGCCAGCAGTTACGCAGGACGGAACACTGAAGCTTTCTTT. It translates to CASSYAGRNTEAFF.

This chain's CDR3 is CASRDNREIYEQYF. In nucleotides, the CDR3 is TGTGCCAGCAGGGATAACAGGGAAATCTACGAGCAGTACTTC. The J gene is TRBJ2-7, the V gene TRBV6-5; D perhaps matches TRBD1 (6 bases). This CDR3 is 14 amino acids long. The V and J ends lost 6 bases and 3 bases respectively, with 15 bases between them. Germline lookup yields CDR1 MNHEY and CDR2 SVGAGI.

CDR3 residues: CASSIDGTGNSPLHF. The CDR3 nucleotides read TGTGCCAGTAGTATAGACGGGACAGGGAATTCACCCCTCCACTTT. The chain is built from TRBV19 and TRBJ1-6, with 9 positions matching TRBD1. After removal of 0 bases from V and 7 bases from J, the junction contained 1 base not matched to a gene. The CDR3 runs to 15 residues. Germline CDR1 reads LNHDA; CDR2 reads SQIVND (reference sequence).

This clone was detected once. The V call is TRBV15, the J call TRBJ2-7; 7 bases are a match to TRBD2. The J segment lost 6 bases and the V segment lost 0 bases, leaving 11 bases of the junction unmatched. CDR3 length: 16 amino acids. Germline CDR1 is LNHNV and CDR2 is YYDKDF (reference sequence). CDR3 loop: CATSRENIAGLSEQYF. The CDR3 nucleotides read TGTGCCACCAGCAGAGAGAACATAGCGGGCCTTTCCGAGCAGTACTTC. The whole variable domain, filled in from reference TRBV15 and TRBJ2-7, reads DAMVIQNPRYQVTQFGKPVTLSCSQTLNHNVMYWYQQKSSQAPKLLFHYYDKDFNNEADTPDNFQSRRPNTSFCFLDIRSPGLGDTAMYLCATSRENIAGLSEQYFGPGTRLTVT.

The V gene is TRBV11-1, the J gene TRBJ2-3, with TRBD2 as a possible D gene (5 bases). Germline V lookup: CDR1 SGHAT, CDR2 FQDESV (reference sequence). The CDR3 extends over 15 amino acids. The germline V and J ends were trimmed by 5 bases and 0 bases, with 12 bases remaining between them. CDR3 region: CASSDLASSTDTQYF. In DNA, the CDR3 is TGTGCCAGCAGCGATCTAGCTAGCAGCACAGATACGCAGTATTTT.

This rearrangement joins TRBV11-3 to TRBJ2-1, with a weak D call TRBD2 (6 bases). Trimming shortened V by 2 bases and J by 0 bases, and 8 bases separated the two germline ends. This CDR3 spans 15 amino acids. Germline V gene sequence: CDR1 SGHNT, CDR2 YENEEA. CDR3 sequence (DNA): TGTGCCAGCAGCTTATCGCGGGACTCCTACAATGAGCAGTTCTTC. It codes for CASSLSRDSYNEQFF.

The J gene is TRBJ2-7, the V gene TRBV27; 10 bases map to TRBD1. This CDR3 is built from 17 residues. With 4 bases clipped from V and 6 bases from J, the junction kept 15 bases outside the gene matches. The germline CDR1 and CDR2 sequences are MNHEY and SMNVEV (reference sequence). In nucleotides, the CDR3 is TGTGCCAGCAGTTGGGAACCGGGACAGGGGTTGGGGGTCGAGCAGTACTTC. This gives the protein CASSWEPGQGLGVEQYF.

This clone was counted a few times. V gene TRBV15 combines with J gene TRBJ2-7, with D unresolved. Germline values: CDR1 LNHNV, CDR2 YYDKDF (reference sequence). The CDR3 consists of 13 residues. Trimming left V 0 bases short and J 4 bases short, with 7 bases between. The CDR3 loop reads CATSRDGPYEQYF. The DNA for the CDR3 is TGTGCCACCAGCAGAGATGGACCTTACGAGCAGTACTTC.

The chain employs TRBV7-9 and TRBJ1-6, with a weak D call TRBD1 (5 bases). The CDR3 is 15 residues long. Trimming removed 4 bases from V and 5 bases from J, with 12 bases in between. Germline-derived CDR1 and CDR2 are SEHNR and FQNEAQ (reference sequence). CDR3 protein: CASSSPDTDNSPLHF. The DNA of the CDR3 is TGTGCCAGCAGCTCGCCGGACACGGATAATTCACCCCTCCACTTT.

The chain links TRBV9 to TRBJ2-5; the match to TRBD2 covers 9 bases. Trimming took 0 bases from V and 5 from J; bases not matched to a gene: 5. Germline CDR1 reads SGDLS; CDR2 reads YYNGEE. The CDR3 is 15 residues long. For the CDR3, the DNA is TGTGCCAGCAGCGTAGGACTAGCGGCCCACGAGACCCAGTACTTC. Its protein is CASSVGLAAHETQYF.

This rearrangement joins TRBV10-3 to TRBJ2-7, with 8 bases fitting TRBD1. The germline V gene encodes CDR1 ENHRY and CDR2 SYGVKD. The CDR3 runs to 15 residues. J lost 5 bases, V lost 8 bases, and 14 bases had no gene match. CDR3 amino acids: CAIHDNGQGFHEQYF. The CDR3 DNA sequence: TGTGCCATCCACGATAACGGACAGGGATTCCACGAGCAGTACTTC.

The chain links TRBV15 to TRBJ2-5, with 10 bases matching TRBD2. The germline gives CDR1 LNHNV, CDR2 YYDKDF (reference sequence). V gave up 3 bases and J gave up 5 bases; unmatched junction bases: 12. The CDR3 sequence is 17 residues long. CDR3 in DNA: TGTGCCACCAGCAGGGGAAGCGGGGGGGCCAGAGCCGAGACCCAGTACTTC. This encodes CATSRGSGGARAETQYF.